Each of the 6 T cell receptor beta chains below was sequenced from the same sample in a study of T cells in Graves' hyperthyroidism and ophthalmopathy (dated by TCRdb to the late 2010s). Library creation used multiplex PCR. Sequencing was carried out with an Illumina HiSeq 2000. Amplification of TCR beta CDR3 regions was carried out from RNA transcripts. The TCR CDR3 was subjected to a first round of RT-PCR using the HTBI primer set and the Qiagen OneStep RT-PCR kit. The raw public data were reprocessed by TCRdb itself: fastp quality trimming at Q25, MiXCR clonotype calling, in-frame beta chains only. When rows share a CDR3 protein, they turn into one entry using the most common DNA and genes. The sample table shows about 420,000 distinct CDR3 sequences, and roughly 15% are seen once. The ten largest make up 5.3% of the sample. The sequenced sample was blood. Receptors were obtained from a woman aged 18-30 years with Graves' hyperthyroidism.

The chain joins TRBV28 to TRBJ2-5, with 10 bases that match TRBD1. V was clipped by 6 bases and J by 4 bases; unmatched bases: 5. CDR3 length: 14 residues. Germline CDR1 and CDR2: MDHEN and SYDVKM. The CDR3 spells CASSPGTGAETQYF. The CDR3, as DNA: TGTGCCAGCAGCCCAGGGACAGGGGCAGAGACCCAGTACTTC.

This clonotype was seen many times. The DNA of the CDR3 is TGTGCCAGCGGTGTAGGGGACACCGGGGAGCTGTTTTTT. It encodes CASGVGDTGELFF. The chain carries TRBV11-2 and TRBJ2-2; tentatively, D is TRBD1 (5 bases). Germline V gene lookup returns CDR1 SGHAT and CDR2 FQNNGV. Trimming took off 8 bases at V and 3 bases at J, with 10 bases between the two ends. The CDR3 is 13 residues long.

This clonotype was detected many times. The chain has TRBV6-1 and TRBJ2-7; 11 bases are shared with TRBD2. Germline V lookup: CDR1 MNHNS, CDR2 SASEGT. Trimming removed 5 bases from V and 5 bases from J; junction bases left unmatched: 11. The CDR3 sequence is 16 residues long. This CDR3 reads CASSSPSGGISNEQYF. In DNA form, the CDR3 reads TGTGCCAGCAGTTCCCCTAGCGGGGGGATCTCTAACGAGCAGTACTTC.

The CDR3 sequence is CASSFGGQGETQYF. As DNA, the CDR3 is TGTGCCAGCAGTTTCGGTGGACAGGGGGAGACCCAGTACTTC. This chain uses TRBV28 with TRBJ2-5, with TRBD1 matching 9 bases. Germline CDR1 and CDR2: MDHEN and SYDVKM. The CDR3 runs 14 residues. After removal of 3 bases from V and 5 bases from J, the junction contained 4 bases not matched to a gene.

This clonotype was picked up many times. This chain connects TRBV28 to TRBJ1-6; TRBD1 matches at 10 bases. Looked up from germline, CDR1 is MDHEN and CDR2 is SYDVKM. Trimming at V came to 3 bases and at J to 10 bases, leaving 6 bases not matched to a gene. The CDR3 totals 15 residues. This CDR3 is CASSLGQGFQSPLHF. In DNA form, the CDR3 reads TGTGCCAGCAGTTTGGGACAGGGGTTCCAGTCACCCCTCCACTTT.

The genes are TRBV14 and TRBJ2-7; D is unresolved. Trimming took off 0 bases at V and 2 bases at J, with 11 bases between the two ends. This CDR3 spans 15 amino acids. Germline CDR1 SGHDN, CDR2 FVKESK. The CDR3 bases are TGTGCCAGCAGCCAAGACCACGGGCCCACCTACGAGCAGTACTTC. Translation gives CASSQDHGPTYEQYF.